Below, one T cell receptor beta chain is given with its context. This clonotype was observed many times. The antigen it binds to is not known. Per-base qualities were not stored, and no clone one base away is much larger. The treatment or condition label for this specimen denotes: live attenuated yellow fever vaccine strain. At each blood-draw timepoint, two biological replicates of bulk PBMCs were collected. PBMCs were isolated from peripheral blood using a standard Ficoll-Paque protocol. RNA was extracted with TriZol from bulk PBMCs, CD4 and CD8 fractions, and dextramer-positive and dextramer-negative fractions. The source of the sample is a study of T cells after yellow fever vaccination (dated by TCRdb to 2018 to 2020). Looking at the study overall: The SMART-Seq v4 Ultra Low Input RNA kit was used to prepare libraries from fractions with low cell numbers. Bulk TCR alpha and beta repertoires were sequenced longitudinally to track T-cell clones before and after primary and booster YFV17D yellow fever vaccination. The cohort comprised two healthy male donors, one aged 18 to 30 and one aged 30 to 39 years. Blood was collected at multiple timepoints before and after primary and secondary immunization, and bulk PBMC replicates and cell subsets were isolated. Results the study describes overall, beyond this receptor: Most clones expanded after primary vaccination were re-detected after the booster (approximately 96% of CD4 and approximately 88% of CD8), suggesting broad memory maintenance. The secondary T-cell response was weaker than the primary response but faster, peaking on day 5 instead of day 15. Only a couple of donors were included in the study, so the extent to which the findings can be generalized is limited. Because abundant contaminating clonotypes from the bulk population could be contained in FACS-sorted repertoires, computational filtering was required. A small fraction of clonotypes showed up in both the CD4 and CD8 compartments, probably as a result of convergent recombination.

TCR cDNA was synthesized by 5'RACE template switching, which introduced a universal primer site and unique molecular identifiers. cDNA synthesis was primed from both the TCR alpha and TCR beta constant segments. Two PCR steps were used to amplify libraries, with sample barcodes and sequencing adapters being added in the second step. Sequencing of libraries was done on Illumina HiSeq 2500 (2x100 bp) or NovaSeq (2x150 bp). Regarding the original processing steps: Reads were demultiplexed and collapsed into UMI consensus sequences with MIGEC, and V(D)J alignment was performed with MiXCR. Clonotypes responding to the vaccine were identified with edgeR on replicate PBMC samples, with the criteria of FDR below 0.01 and a log2 fold change above 5 up to day 15. Each bulk clonotype was labeled CD4 or CD8 based on which sequenced repertoire, CD4 or CD8, contained the clonotype at higher abundance. TCRdb handled the public reads itself, with Q25 trimming in fastp and clone calling in MiXCR, and kept productive beta chains. CDR3 protein duplicates are merged, each entry listing the most common genes and DNA. The V and J calls come from TCRdb's annotation, not from the publication. The sample table holds hundreds of thousands of distinct CDR3 sequences, of which around a tenth were seen once. The leading ten clones occupy about 17% of the sample.

The germline V gene specifies SGHRS as CDR1 and YFSETQ as CDR2. The germline V and J ends show losses of 4 bases and 2 bases respectively, and no gene match explains 4 bases of the junction. The CDR3 runs 14 amino acids, cysteine and phenylalanine included. The retained sequence is limited to the CDR3, 42 bases, with the frame set at the first base. This clonotype was obtained from a man aged 18 to 30 who received the YFV17D yellow fever vaccine. The specimen was PBMCs, collected on the day of the first yellow fever vaccination. Rearrangement joined TRBV5-1 to TRBJ1-1; the junction holds 8 bases that match TRBD1. The CDR3 here reads CASSTGQGNTEAFF. The DNA reads TGCGCCAGCAGCACCGGACAGGGTAACACTGAAGCTTTCTTT.